This TCR beta chain was identified during a study of OX40 agonist ivuxolimab in advanced cancers. The table came from immunoSEQ multiplex PCR; TCRdb's copy has only in-frame clones and leaves some out. The data show about 14,000 clones, with 80% seen just once and 13% to 15% held by the top ten. The CDR3 covers 15 residues. V was cut by 5 bases and J by 0 bases, with 14 bases left in between. From germline, CDR1 is LNHNV and CDR2 YYDKDF (reference sequence). The receptor was derived from an adult with an advanced solid tumor such as melanoma, head and neck, liver or kidney cancer. This sample comprised CD4+ or CD8+ T cells sorted from blood, obtained in a trial of the OX40 agonist ivuxolimab. The V and J genes are TRBV15 and TRBJ2-7, with a weak D call TRBD1 (6 bases). This chain's CDR3 is CATSGDRSSSYEQYF. DNA of the CDR3: TGTGCCACCAGCGGCGACAGGTCAAGCTCCTACGAGCAGTACTTC.